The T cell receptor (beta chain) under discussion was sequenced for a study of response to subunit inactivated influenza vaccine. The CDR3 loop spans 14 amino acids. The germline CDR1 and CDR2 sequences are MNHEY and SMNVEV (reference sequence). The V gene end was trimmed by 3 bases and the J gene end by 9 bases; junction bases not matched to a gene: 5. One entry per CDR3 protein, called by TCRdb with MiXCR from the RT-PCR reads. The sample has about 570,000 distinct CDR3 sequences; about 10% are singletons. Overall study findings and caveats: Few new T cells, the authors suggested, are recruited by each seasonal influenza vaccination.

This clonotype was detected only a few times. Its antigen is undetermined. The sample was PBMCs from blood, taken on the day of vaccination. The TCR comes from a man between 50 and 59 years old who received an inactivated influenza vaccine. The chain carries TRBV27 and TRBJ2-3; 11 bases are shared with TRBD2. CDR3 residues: CASSLGLAAGTQYF. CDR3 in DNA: TGTGCCAGCAGTTTGGGACTAGCGGCTGGGACGCAGTATTTT.